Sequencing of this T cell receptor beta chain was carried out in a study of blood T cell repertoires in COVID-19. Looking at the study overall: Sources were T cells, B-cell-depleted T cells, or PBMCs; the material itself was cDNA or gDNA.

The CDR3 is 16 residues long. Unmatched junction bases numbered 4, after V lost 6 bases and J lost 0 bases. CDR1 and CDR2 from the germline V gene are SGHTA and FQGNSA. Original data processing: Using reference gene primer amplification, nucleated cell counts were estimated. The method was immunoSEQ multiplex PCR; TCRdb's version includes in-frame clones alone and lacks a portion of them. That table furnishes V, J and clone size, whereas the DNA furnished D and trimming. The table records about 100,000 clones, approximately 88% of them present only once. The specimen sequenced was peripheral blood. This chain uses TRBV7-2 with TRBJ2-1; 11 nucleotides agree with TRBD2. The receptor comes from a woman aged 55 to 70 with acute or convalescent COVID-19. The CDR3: CASRDSGGGSYNEQFF. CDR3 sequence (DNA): TGTGCCAGCAGGGATAGCGGGGGGGGCTCCTACAATGAGCAGTTCTTC.